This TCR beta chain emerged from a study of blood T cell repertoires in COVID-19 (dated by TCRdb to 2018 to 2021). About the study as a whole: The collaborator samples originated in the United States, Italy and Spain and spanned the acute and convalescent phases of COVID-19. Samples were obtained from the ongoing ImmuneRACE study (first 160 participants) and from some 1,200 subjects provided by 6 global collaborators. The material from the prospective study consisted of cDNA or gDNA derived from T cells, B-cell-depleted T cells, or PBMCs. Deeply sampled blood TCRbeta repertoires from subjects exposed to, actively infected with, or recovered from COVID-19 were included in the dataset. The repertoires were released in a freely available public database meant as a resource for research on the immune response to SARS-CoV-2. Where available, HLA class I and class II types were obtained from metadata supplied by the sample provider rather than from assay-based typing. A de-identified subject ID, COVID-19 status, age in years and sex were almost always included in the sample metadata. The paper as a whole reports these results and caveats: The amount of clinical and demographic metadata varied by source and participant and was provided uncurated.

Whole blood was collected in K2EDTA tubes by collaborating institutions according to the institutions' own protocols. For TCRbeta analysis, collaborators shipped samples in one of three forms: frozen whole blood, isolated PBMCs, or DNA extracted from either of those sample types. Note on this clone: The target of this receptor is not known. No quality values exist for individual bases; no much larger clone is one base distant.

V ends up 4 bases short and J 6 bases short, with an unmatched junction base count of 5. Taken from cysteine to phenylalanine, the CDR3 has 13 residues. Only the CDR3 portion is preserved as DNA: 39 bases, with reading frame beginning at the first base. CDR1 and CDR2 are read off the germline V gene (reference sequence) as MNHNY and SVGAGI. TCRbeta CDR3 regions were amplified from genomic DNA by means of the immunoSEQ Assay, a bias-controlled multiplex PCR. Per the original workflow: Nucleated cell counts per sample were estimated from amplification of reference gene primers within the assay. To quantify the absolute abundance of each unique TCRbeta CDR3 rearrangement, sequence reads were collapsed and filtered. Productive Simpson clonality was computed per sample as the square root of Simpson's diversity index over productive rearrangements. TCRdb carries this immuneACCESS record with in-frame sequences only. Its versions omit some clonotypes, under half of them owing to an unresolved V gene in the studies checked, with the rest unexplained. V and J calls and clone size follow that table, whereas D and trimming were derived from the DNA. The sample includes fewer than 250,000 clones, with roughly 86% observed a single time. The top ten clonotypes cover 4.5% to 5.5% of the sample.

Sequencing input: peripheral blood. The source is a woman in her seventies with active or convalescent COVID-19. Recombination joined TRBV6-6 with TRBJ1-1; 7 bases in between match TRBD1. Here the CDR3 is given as CASSFTGTAEAFF. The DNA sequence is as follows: TGTGCCAGCAGTTTTACCGGGACAGCTGAAGCTTTCTTT.